This TCR beta chain was recovered during a study of chemoradiotherapy in HPV16-positive cancers. Study-wide findings and caveats: Candidate HPV-specific clones and E7-related TCR motifs grew in tumor during treatment.

For this clone: What it recognizes is unknown.

Method: immunoSEQ multiplex PCR; TCRdb's copy keeps in-frame clones and lacks some. Of around 4,400 clones listed, almost 90% are singletons. Samples were taken several times over chemoradiotherapy. This CDR3 has 15 amino acids. The germline V and J ends were trimmed by 1 base and 2 bases, with 11 bases remaining between them. Per the germline V gene, CDR1 is SGHVS and CDR2 is FQNEAQ. The receptor was derived from a human donor with HPV-associated anogenital cancer. The chain combines TRBV7-8 with TRBJ1-1; D not resolved. This sample comprised tumor tissue, obtained from a patient who underwent chemoradiotherapy. The CDR3, as DNA: TGTGCCAGCAGCTTAGATGTTCGTTTTAACACTGAAGCTTTCTTT. Translation: CASSLDVRFNTEAFF.